This is a list of T cell receptor beta chains from one sample in a study of PD-1 blockade in classical Hodgkin lymphoma. Libraries were prepared by immunoSEQ multiplex PCR; TCRdb keeps only in-frame clonotypes and omits some of them. The data contain roughly 100,000 clones, approximately 90% of them singletons. The sample consisted of peripheral blood mononuclear cells (PBMCs), taken before the fourth cycle of nivolumab. The receptors derive from a human donor with classical Hodgkin lymphoma. Each CDR3 is given with its conserved first and last residue. Fields, in order: clone size, J gene, D gene, V gene, CDR3 DNA, CDR3 protein. D genes are given only for firm matches. Not every row has a clone size; where given, it reads once, few, many or a size class.

once | TRBJ1-2 | . | TRBV19 | TGTGCCAGTAGTATAGGAGGGGACAACCCAACGTTTGGAGGCTACACCTTC | CASSIGGDNPTFGGYTF
. | TRBJ1-2 | . | TRBV14 | TGTGCCAGCAGCCAAGATCCGAGGGGAATACAAGAAGGCCCGAGCTTC | CASSQDPRGIQEGPSF
once | TRBJ2-7 | . | TRBV19 | TGTGCCAGTAGCATCTTGACAGGTGGGGTAGCCGAGCAGTACTTC | CASSILTGGVAEQYF
. | TRBJ1-5 | . | TRBV6-4 | TGTGCCAGCAGTGACTCGCTGGGAAATCAGCCCCAGCATTTT | CASSDSLGNQPQHF
. | TRBJ2-1 | . | TRBV18 | TGTGCCAGCTCACCCACGGGCGTCCGCTACAATGAGCAGTTCTTC | CASSPTGVRYNEQFF
. | TRBJ1-5 | . | TRBV7-9 | TGTGCCAGCAGCGCAGCAGGGTCTGAAAAACAGCCCCAGCATTTT | CASSAAGSEKQPQHF
. | TRBJ2-2 | TRBD2 | TRBV11-2 | TGTGCCAGCACACCAGATGTTAGGGCGGGAGAAGGCGGGGAGCTGTTTTTT | CASTPDVRAGEGGELFF
. | TRBJ2-2 | TRBD2 | TRBV9 | TGTGCCAGCAGCGTGGGACTAGCGTATTACACCGGGGAGCTGTTTTTT | CASSVGLAYYTGELFF
. | TRBJ2-1 | . | TRBV13 | TGTGCCAGCAGCTTGTCCTGGCGGAGATACAATGAGCAGTTCTTC | CASSLSWRRYNEQFF
. | TRBJ1-1 | . | TRBV4-1 | TGCGCCAGCAGCCTTCGTGCCCTGAACACTGAAGCTTTCTTT | CASSLRALNTEAFF
. | TRBJ1-5 | . | TRBV28 | TGTGCCAGCAGTCCCCTAGAGGGGCCCCTGTCCCAGCATTTT | CASSPLEGPLSQHF
few | TRBJ2-3 | TRBD2 | TRBV11-2 | TGTGCCAGCAGCGGCTTTGCTAGCGGAAGCACAGATACGCAGTATTTT | CASSGFASGSTDTQYF
. | TRBJ2-7 | . | TRBV11-2 | TGTGCCAGCAGCTTCCCGACGGGAAACGAGCAGTACTTC | CASSFPTGNEQYF
. | TRBJ1-1 | . | TRBV6-1 | TGTGCCAGCAGTGAATGGGCGTTGGGAGGGGCTGAAGCTTTCTTT | CASSEWALGGAEAFF
few | TRBJ1-4 | . | TRBV5-5 | TGTGCCAGCAGCATAACAGGGCGGCGTGTGGAAAAACTGTTTTTT | CASSITGRRVEKLFF
. | TRBJ2-7 | TRBD1 | TRBV6-5 | TGTGCCAGCGGGGGACAGTCTTACGAGCAGTACTTC | CASGGQSYEQYF
. | TRBJ2-7 | . | TRBV4-2 | TGTGCCAGCAGCCAAGCGGGTACCGACGACGAGCAGTACTTC | CASSQAGTDDEQYF
once | TRBJ2-7 | . | TRBV5-1 | TGCGCCAGCGGGATTGATTTCTACGAGCAGTACTTC | CASGIDFYEQYF
. | TRBJ1-2 | TRBD1 | TRBV28 | TGTGCCAGCAGAGCCTCAGGGGGCAGAGGCTACACCTTC | CASRASGGRGYTF
. | TRBJ1-2 | . | TRBV4-3 | TGCGCCAGCAGCCAACTCCCCCCCACAGCTAACTATGGCTACACCTTC | CASSQLPPTANYGYTF
. | TRBJ1-1 | . | TRBV6-5 | TGTGCCAGCAGTTACTCGGGCAGGAGATACACTGAAGCTTTCTTT | CASSYSGRRYTEAFF
. | TRBJ1-4 | . | TRBV6-1 | TGTGCCAGCAGGCCGGGACCGAGACCTAATGAAAAACTGTTTTTT | CASRPGPRPNEKLFF
. | TRBJ1-3 | . | TRBV28 | TGTGCCAGCAGTTCCCCCGGGGCCACAATAAACACCATATATTTT | CASSSPGATINTIYF
. | TRBJ1-2 | TRBD1 | TRBV2 | TGTGCCACAGCGACAGGGCGCATGGATGGCTACACCTTC | CATATGRMDGYTF
. | TRBJ2-2 | TRBD2 | TRBV6-5 | TGTGCCAGCTCAGCTGCGGGGGCGAACACCGGGGAGCTGTTTTTT | CASSAAGANTGELFF
. | TRBJ2-7 | TRBD1 | TRBV10-1 | TGCGCCAGCAGCACAAACGGACAGGGGCCCTACGAGCAGTACTTC | CASSTNGQGPYEQYF
. | TRBJ1-1 | TRBD1 | TRBV4-1 | TGCGCCAGCAGCCCGGCAGACAGGGAGTTCACTGAAGCTTTCTTT | CASSPADREFTEAFF
. | TRBJ1-4 | . | TRBV5-6 | TGTGCCAGCAGCTTCCCAACTAATGAAAAACTGTTTTTT | CASSFPTNEKLFF
. | TRBJ1-1 | TRBD1 | TRBV7-6 | TGTGCCAGCAGCTTAGGGGACAGGGGGCTTCCAGCTTTCTTT | CASSLGDRGLPAFF
. | TRBJ1-3 | . | TRBV5-4 | TGTGCCAGCAGCCTCGAGGCAGGGGACGGAAACACCATATATTTT | CASSLEAGDGNTIYF
. | TRBJ2-7 | TRBD2 | TRBV30 | TGTGCCTGGAGGGGGACTAGCGGGTTCCTCCCCTACGAGCAGTACTTC | CAWRGTSGFLPYEQYF
. | TRBJ1-2 | TRBD1 | TRBV29-1 | TGCAGCGCACTACAGGGGAACTATGGCTACACCTTC | CSALQGNYGYTF
. | TRBJ2-1 | . | TRBV7-9 | TGTGCCAGCAGCTTAGTGGGGATCGCCTACAATGAGCAGTTCTTC | CASSLVGIAYNEQFF
once | TRBJ2-5 | . | TRBV27 | TGTGCCAGCAGTGGGCAGGGAGAGACCCAGTACTTC | CASSGQGETQYF
. | TRBJ1-3 | . | TRBV28 | TGTGCCAGCAGTTTAGGTCGGGAGGGAACCATATATTTT | CASSLGREGTIYF
. | TRBJ2-4 | TRBD1 | TRBV5-1 | TGCGCCAGCAGCTCCGATGAGGCAGGGGGCTATTTGACCAAAAACATTCAGTACTTC | CASSSDEAGGYLTKNIQYF
. | TRBJ1-5 | . | TRBV10-3 | TGTGCCATCAGTGAGCGGAATCAGCCCCAGCATTTT | CAISERNQPQHF
. | TRBJ2-5 | . | TRBV7-6 | TGTGCCAGCAGTCAAGGTCGGACGAAGACCCAGTACTTC | CASSQGRTKTQYF
. | TRBJ2-7 | . | TRBV4-1 | TGCGCCAGCAGCCCCTATTGGGACACCGCCTACGAGCAGTACTTC | CASSPYWDTAYEQYF
. | TRBJ2-5 | TRBD2 | TRBV30 | TGTGCTTGTCGGACTAGCGGGATCGAGACCCAGTACTTC | CACRTSGIETQYF
. | TRBJ2-1 | TRBD2 | TRBV5-5 | TGTGCCAGCAGCTTGGCGGCGGGAGGTCTCAATGAGCAGTTCTTC | CASSLAAGGLNEQFF
. | TRBJ2-7 | . | TRBV7-2 | TGTGCCAGCAGCTTAGTAGGTAGCGGACCGACCTACGAGCAGTACTTC | CASSLVGSGPTYEQYF
. | TRBJ1-1 | TRBD1 | TRBV5-4 | TGTGCCAGCAGCCACCAGGACAGGGGGAACACTGAAGCTTTCTTT | CASSHQDRGNTEAFF
. | TRBJ1-4 | TRBD1 | TRBV19 | TGTGCCAGTAGTATACAGGGGGCCGGTGAAAAACTGTTTTTT | CASSIQGAGEKLFF
. | TRBJ1-1 | . | TRBV14 | TGTGCCAGCAGCCAAGAGATGGGAGACACTGAAGCTTTCTTT | CASSQEMGDTEAFF
. | TRBJ2-1 | . | TRBV11-2 | TGTGCCAGCAGCCCAGATGTACAGGATTACAATGAGCAGTTCTTC | CASSPDVQDYNEQFF
. | TRBJ2-1 | TRBD2 | TRBV7-2 | TGTGCCAGCAGCGCGGGACTAAATGAGAATGAGCAGTTCTTC | CASSAGLNENEQFF
. | TRBJ1-1 | . | TRBV29-1 | TGCAGCCTCTGGGGCCTACAGGGAACCACTGAAGCTTTCTTT | CSLWGLQGTTEAFF
. | TRBJ1-1 | TRBD1 | TRBV5-1 | TGCGCCAGCAGCTGGAGGGACAGTGTGAACACTGAAGCTTTCTTT | CASSWRDSVNTEAFF
. | TRBJ1-1 | . | TRBV19 | TGTGCCAGTAGTATTGTAGGCTCAGGGGTGACTGAAGCTTTCTTT | CASSIVGSGVTEAFF
. | TRBJ1-1 | . | TRBV29-1 | TGCAGCACCTACAGGGTCGGGCGCACTGAAGCTTTCTTT | CSTYRVGRTEAFF
. | TRBJ2-4 | . | TRBV2 | TGTGCCAGCGGACAGAAAGAAAACATTCAGTACTTC | CASGQKENIQYF
. | TRBJ2-6 | . | TRBV9 | TGTGCCAGCAGCGTAGAAGCCCGCCCTGGGGCCAACGTCCTGACTTTC | CASSVEARPGANVLTF
. | TRBJ2-7 | TRBD1 | TRBV18 | TGTGCCAGCTCTCCCGGCGACGGCGGACAGGGGAGGCACGAGCAGTACTTC | CASSPGDGGQGRHEQYF
once | TRBJ2-3 | . | TRBV6-5 | TGTGCCAGCAGTTACTCGGCCTACACAGATACGCAGTATTTT | CASSYSAYTDTQYF
. | TRBJ1-1 | . | TRBV30 | TGTGCCTGGAGTGTACCCCCCGCAACTCGTGCTTTCTTT | CAWSVPPATRAFF
. | TRBJ2-1 | TRBD2 | TRBV14 | TGTGCCAGCAGCCAGGGTGGTACTCTAGCGGGAAATGAGCAGTTCTTC | CASSQGGTLAGNEQFF